This T cell receptor beta chain was identified during a study of blood T cell repertoires in COVID-19. Across the whole study: Acute-phase and convalescent COVID-19 samples originated in the United States, Italy and Spain. From T cells, B-cell-depleted T cells, or PBMCs came the material, which was cDNA or gDNA.

Authors' processing steps: Reference gene primer amplification in the assay estimated nucleated cell counts. Profiling relied on immunoSEQ multiplex PCR, and the TCRdb table lists in-frame clones only, not all of them. V and J calls and clone size come straight from that table; D and trimming were deduced from the DNA. Of some 290,000 clones in the sample, about nine tenths were seen once. The CDR3 loop spans 14 amino acids. Germline loops: CDR1 MNHEY, CDR2 SMNVEV (reference sequence). Trimming removed 2 bases at V and 6 bases at J, with 12 bases between. This receptor was obtained from a woman aged 50 to 60 who had recovered from COVID-19. The V call is TRBV27, the J call TRBJ2-3; no clear D gene. Sequencing was performed on peripheral blood. The CDR3 DNA reads as TGTGCCAGCAGTTTAGGGCAGATCCTTGATACGCAGTATTTT. It is translated as CASSLGQILDTQYF.